The clone carrying this T cell receptor (beta chain) came up a few times. Trimming took 0 bases from V and 5 from J, leaving 14 bases between them. From germline, CDR1 is SNHLY and CDR2 FYNNEI. This CDR3 spans 16 amino acids. This sample was included in a study of shared clonotypes between healthy human individuals. Libraries were prepared by immunoSEQ multiplex PCR; TCRdb keeps only in-frame clonotypes and omits some of them. The repertoire consists of around 510,000 clones, with 70% to 80% occurring once and the leading ten covering more than 10%. Sequencing used PBMCs. J is TRBJ1-5 and V is TRBV2; D is perhaps TRBD1 (5 bases). The clonotype originates from a middle-aged woman in good health. Some clones in this sample may be carry-over from other donors' samples. The CDR3 DNA is TGTGCCAGCAGTGAAGCTGGGGTAAGAGGGGATCAGCCCCAGCATTTT. It yields the protein CASSEAGVRGDQPQHF.